These 13 T cell receptor beta chains originate from one sample sequenced in a study of blood T cell repertoires in COVID-19. The assay was immunoSEQ multiplex PCR, and TCRdb's table has in-frame clones only and misses some. This sample has roughly 330,000 clones, with 85% to 90% found just once. Material: PBMCs or T cells enriched from blood (not recorded which). These receptor sequences come from a woman between 18 and 29 years old who had recovered from COVID-19.

V gene TRBV28 combines with J gene TRBJ1-1; unclear D gene. CDR3 length: 12 amino acids. Germline V gives CDR1 MDHEN, CDR2 SYDVKM. With 8 bases removed from V and 4 bases from J, the gap between germline ends came to 11 bases. This CDR3 reads CASQGVPTEAFF. Written as DNA, the CDR3 is TGTGCCAGCCAAGGAGTGCCCACTGAAGCTTTCTTT.

The chain couples TRBV5-1 to TRBJ1-6, with unresolved D. The germline gives CDR1 SGHRS, CDR2 YFSETQ. The CDR3 totals 14 residues. V gave up 2 bases and J gave up 9 bases, with 12 bases separating them. The CDR3 protein is CASSFGGNGSPLHF. The CDR3 DNA sequence: TGCGCCAGCAGCTTTGGAGGGAATGGTTCACCCCTCCACTTT.

This chain uses TRBV6-4 with TRBJ2-2; D gene uncertain. V lost 5 bases to trimming and J lost 5 bases, with 9 bases between them. CDR1 and CDR2 (germline): MRHNA, SNTAGT. The CDR3 consists of 13 residues. CDR3 protein: CASSRVGTGELFF. Written as DNA, the CDR3 is TGTGCCAGCAGTCGGGTCGGAACCGGGGAGCTGTTTTTT.

This chain's CDR3 is CASRTGSIFEAFF. The CDR3 DNA follows: TGTGCCAGCCGGACAGGATCTATCTTCGAAGCTTTCTTT. The V gene is TRBV18, the J gene TRBJ1-1, with 7 bases identical to TRBD1. The V segment lost 8 bases and the J segment 8 bases; nucleotides outside the gene matches: 11. The CDR3 contains 13 residues. The germline CDR1 and CDR2 sequences are KGHSH and LQKENI.

This rearrangement joins TRBV12-5 to TRBJ1-1; no clear D. This CDR3 comprises 14 residues. Trimming cost V 0 bases and J 1 base, with 6 bases left between them. The V gene's germline CDR1 is LGHNT and CDR2 FRNRAP. The CDR3 region has the DNA TGTGCTAGTGGTTTGGTACCGGGGAACACTGAAGCTTTCTTT. This sequence encodes CASGLVPGNTEAFF.

The chain is built from TRBV5-1 and TRBJ2-7; D may be TRBD2 (6 bases). Germline CDR1 reads SGHRS; CDR2 reads YFSETQ. Trimming cost V 0 bases and J 3 bases, with 16 bases left between them. The CDR3 extends over 16 amino acids. CDR3 DNA: TGCGCCAGCAGCTTGGCTCCGAGGGAGGAGGGCTACGAGCAGTACTTC. Its protein product is CASSLAPREEGYEQYF.

This clone was seen once. The chain carries TRBV18 and TRBJ2-1; perhaps TRBD2 as D (6 bases). Germline V gene lookup returns CDR1 KGHSH and CDR2 LQKENI. Trimming took 1 base from V and 6 from J, leaving 16 bases between them. The CDR3 is 16 amino acids. The CDR3 is CASSPLTGRGTNEQFF. The DNA of the CDR3 is TGTGCCAGCTCACCACTAACCGGGAGAGGGACCAATGAGCAGTTCTTC.

The chain links TRBV7-9 to TRBJ1-1; no firm D call. This CDR3 spans 12 amino acids. The germline V gene encodes CDR1 SEHNR and CDR2 FQNEAQ (reference sequence). V lost 2 bases and J 6 bases, leaving 7 bases between the germline ends. The CDR3 loop is CASSLSGSEAFF. In nucleotides, the CDR3 is TGTGCCAGCAGCTTATCGGGATCTGAAGCTTTCTTT.

The genes are TRBV19 and TRBJ2-5; TRBD1 matches at 9 bases. This CDR3 is built from 14 residues. The junction had 6 bases not matched to a gene; V was cut back by 6 bases and J by 4 bases. The V gene's germline CDR1 is LNHDA and CDR2 SQIVND (reference sequence). This CDR3 reads CASSLGQGRETQYF. The CDR3, as DNA: TGTGCCAGTAGCCTAGGACAGGGGAGAGAGACCCAGTACTTC.

This chain connects TRBV5-1 to TRBJ2-2; TRBD2 matches at 9 bases. The length of the CDR3 is 16 residues. Germline V gene sequence: CDR1 SGHRS, CDR2 YFSETQ. V was pared by 3 bases and J by 4 bases, with 7 bases of the junction left unmatched. The CDR3 loop is CASSSQAGGITGELFF. CDR3 nucleotides: TGCGCCAGCAGCTCCCAAGCGGGGGGAATCACCGGGGAGCTGTTTTTT.

The table lists this clone with a count of one. The chain joins TRBV4-1 to TRBJ1-3; TRBD1 matches at 7 bases. CDR3 length: 16 residues. The germline gives CDR1 MGHRA, CDR2 YSYEKL. J lost 4 bases, V lost 4 bases, and 10 bases had no gene match. The CDR3 DNA reads TGCGCCAGCAGCCGGACACAGGGGATACGAGGAAACACCATATATTTT. Protein: CASSRTQGIRGNTIYF.

The V call is TRBV3-1 (or the pseudogene TRBV3-2), the J call TRBJ2-5; possibly TRBD1 for D (5 bases). The V gene's germline CDR1 is LGHDT and CDR2 YNNKEL (reference sequence). The V and J ends lost 0 bases and 1 base respectively, with 12 bases between them. The length of the CDR3 is 16 residues. For the CDR3, the DNA is TGTGCCAGCAGCCAAGATGTAGGGGCGCTCCAAGAGACCCAGTACTTC. Translated, it gives CASSQDVGALQETQYF.

The count of this clone is one. The chain employs TRBV12-3 or TRBV12-4 and TRBJ1-2; no clear D. This CDR3 contains 13 residues. The V gene lost 5 bases and the J gene lost 1 base, with 8 bases spanning the gap. The CDR3 sequence: CASSDYNNYGYTF. The CDR3 nucleotides are TGTGCCAGCAGTGACTACAATAACTATGGCTACACCTTC.